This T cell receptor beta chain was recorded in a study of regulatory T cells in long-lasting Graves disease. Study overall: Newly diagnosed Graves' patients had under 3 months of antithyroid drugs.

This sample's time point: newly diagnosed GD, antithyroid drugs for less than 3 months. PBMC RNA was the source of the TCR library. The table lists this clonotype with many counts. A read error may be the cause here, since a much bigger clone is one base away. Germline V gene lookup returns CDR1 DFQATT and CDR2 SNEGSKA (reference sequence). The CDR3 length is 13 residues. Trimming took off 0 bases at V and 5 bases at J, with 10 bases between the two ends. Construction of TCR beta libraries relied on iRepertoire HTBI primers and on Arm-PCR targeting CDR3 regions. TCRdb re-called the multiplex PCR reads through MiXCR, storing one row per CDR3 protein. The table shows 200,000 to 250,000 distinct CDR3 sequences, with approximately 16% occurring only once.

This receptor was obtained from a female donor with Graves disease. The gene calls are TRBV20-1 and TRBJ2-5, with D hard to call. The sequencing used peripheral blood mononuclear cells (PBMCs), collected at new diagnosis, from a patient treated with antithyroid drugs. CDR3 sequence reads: CSAREWRTETQYF. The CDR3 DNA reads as TGCAGTGCTAGAGAATGGCGGACGGAGACCCAGTACTTC.